Following are 14 T cell receptor beta chains from one sample sequenced in a study of T cells in Graves' hyperthyroidism and ophthalmopathy (dated by TCRdb to between 2018 and 2021). Libraries were built with multiplex PCR. The run used an Illumina HiSeq 2000. The TCR beta CDR3 regions were amplified from RNA transcripts. For the first round of RT-PCR on the TCR CDR3, the HTBI primer set was used together with the Qiagen OneStep RT-PCR kit. In-frame beta chains were kept once TCRdb had trimmed the public reads at Q25 with fastp and called clones with MiXCR. Under each unique CDR3 protein, matching rows form one entry showing the most common genes and DNA. The sample table records approximately 400,000 distinct CDR3 sequences; about 18% of these occur just once. Clones ranked in the top ten supply roughly two fifths of the sample. The sequencing input was blood. The source of these receptors is a man younger than 35 with Graves' ophthalmopathy.

There are many counts of this clonotype. The rearrangement uses TRBV2 and TRBJ2-7; the D is unclear. The CDR3 has 12 residues. Germline V gene sequence: CDR1 SNHLY, CDR2 FYNNEI. Trimming removed 2 bases at V and 7 bases at J, with 9 bases between. The DNA of the CDR3 is TGTGCCAGCAGTGAATACGGGTCTGAGCAGTACTTC. Residues: CASSEYGSEQYF.

V and J are TRBV5-6 and TRBJ1-2, with 7 bases fitting TRBD1. The length of the CDR3 is 15 residues. The junction had 5 bases not matched to a gene; V was cut back by 3 bases and J by 0 bases. CDR1 is SGHDT and CDR2 is YYEEEE in the germline V gene. CDR3 amino acids: CASSWGTATNYGYTF. In DNA form, the CDR3 reads TGTGCCAGCAGCTGGGGGACAGCTACTAACTATGGCTACACCTTC. Full variable domain (missing parts from reference TRBV5-6 and TRBJ1-2): DAGVTQSPTHLIKTRGQQVTLRCSPKSGHDTVSWYQQALGQGPQFIFQYYEEEERQRGNFPDRFSGHQFPNYSSELNVNALLLGDSALYLCASSWGTATNYGYTFGSGTRLTVV.

This clonotype was recorded a few times. The rearrangement uses TRBV15 and TRBJ1-3; 7 nucleotides agree with TRBD1. J was trimmed by 7 bases and V by 2 bases; bases with no gene match: 14. The CDR3 consists of 17 residues. Germline-derived CDR1 and CDR2 are LNHNV and YYDKDF (reference sequence). CDR3 sequence: CATSRTVSLDRVNTIYF. The CDR3, as DNA: TGTGCCACCAGCAGAACCGTTTCATTAGACAGGGTGAACACCATATATTTT.

This clonotype has just a few counts. The J gene is TRBJ1-5, the V gene TRBV20-1, with a weak D call TRBD1 (6 bases). Germline V lookup: CDR1 DFQATT, CDR2 SNEGSKA (reference sequence). V lost 0 bases and J lost 2, with 11 bases in between. This CDR3 has 15 amino acids. This CDR3 is CSARDIQGRNQPQHF. DNA of the CDR3: TGCAGTGCTAGAGACATACAGGGTCGCAATCAGCCCCAGCATTTT.

This clonotype was seen a handful of times. This chain joins TRBV3-1 and TRBJ1-6; no clear D. CDR1 is LGHDT and CDR2 is YNNKEL in the germline V gene (reference sequence). V was cut by 0 bases and J by 10 bases, with 10 bases left in between. The CDR3 has 14 residues. CDR3 nucleotide sequence: TGTGCCAGCAGCCAAGAGGGTGGGGTCTCACCCCTCCACTTT. Its protein product is CASSQEGGVSPLHF.

Many counts were recorded for this clonotype. This chain links TRBV15 with TRBJ2-7; TRBD1 agrees at 7 bases. V lost 1 base to trimming and J lost 2 bases; unmatched junction nucleotides: 2. The germline gives CDR1 LNHNV, CDR2 YYDKDF (reference sequence). CDR3 length: 14 residues. In nucleotides, the CDR3 is TGTGCCACCAGCAGAGCCGGACAGGCCTACGAGCAGTACTTC. It codes for CATSRAGQAYEQYF.

Only a few counts were recorded for this clonotype. A read error may be the cause here, since a much bigger clone is one base away. This chain connects TRBV10-1 to TRBJ1-5; D is uncertain. V was pared by 7 bases and J by 3 bases, with 25 bases between. The germline V gene encodes CDR1 WNHNN and CDR2 SYGVQD (reference sequence). CDR3 size: 18 residues. CDR3 sequence (DNA): TGCGCCAGCATCGAAGGAGGCAGAGGGAGTGGTAACAATCAGCCCCAGCATTTT. Its protein product is CASIEGGRGSGNNQPQHF.

This clonotype was seen only a few times. This chain links TRBV3-1 with TRBJ2-2; D uncertain. In germline, CDR1 is LGHDT, CDR2 YNNKEL (reference sequence). Between the trimmed V and J ends, which lost 3 bases and 3 bases, there was a span of 8 bases. This CDR3 is built from 14 residues. The CDR3 loop is CASSQNTYTGELFF. The CDR3 nucleotides are TGTGCCAGCAGCCAGAACACTTACACCGGGGAGCTGTTTTTT.

V and J are TRBV3-1 and TRBJ2-3; TRBD2 might be the D (6 bases). Germline loops: CDR1 LGHDT, CDR2 YNNKEL (reference sequence). The V and J ends lost 1 base and 1 base respectively, with 18 bases between them. There are 18 residues in the CDR3. The CDR3 sequence: CASSQGWRGDTGTDTQYF. CDR3 DNA: TGTGCCAGCAGCCAAGGTTGGAGGGGCGATACTGGCACAGATACGCAGTATTTT.

In the case of this clonotype: A much larger clonotype is one base distant, so this may be a read error. Here the CDR3 omits its conserved ending phenylalanine or tryptophan, so a read error is the likely source. V is TRBV6-2 or TRBV6-3 and J is TRBJ1-2; D might be TRBD1 (5 bases). Trimming pared 6 bases from V and 2 bases from J, leaving 16 bases between. The CDR3 runs to 15 residues. CDR1 MNHEY and CDR2 SVGEGT come from the germline V gene. CDR3 sequence (DNA): TGTGCCAGCAGAAAATCGACAGTAGACAACTATGGCTACACCCTC. Translating gives CASRKSTVDNYGYTL.

This clonotype was counted ten times or more. V and J are TRBV6-5 and TRBJ1-2; a weak D match, TRBD1 (5 bases). The CDR3 has 13 amino acids. V lost 2 bases and J 2 bases, leaving 6 bases between the germline ends. Germline V lookup: CDR1 MNHEY, CDR2 SVGAGI. CDR3 in amino acids: CASSYRQNYGYTF. The DNA of the CDR3 is TGTGCCAGCAGTTACAGACAGAACTATGGCTACACCTTC.

This clonotype was counted ten times or more. The V and J genes are TRBV2 and TRBJ2-2; 12 positions agree with TRBD2. V was clipped by 5 bases and J by 5 bases; unmatched bases: 0. CDR3 length: 14 residues. Germline values: CDR1 SNHLY, CDR2 FYNNEI. CDR3 in amino acids: CASSTSGGTGELFF. DNA for the CDR3: TGTGCCAGCAGTACTAGCGGGGGGACCGGGGAGCTGTTTTTT.

There are a few counts of this clonotype. The chain recombines TRBV20-1 with TRBJ1-1; D might be TRBD1 (5 bases). This CDR3 has 12 amino acids. Trimming shortened V by 6 bases and J by 3 bases, and 11 bases separated the two germline ends. Germline V gives CDR1 DFQATT, CDR2 SNEGSKA (reference sequence). CDR3 residues: CSAGRGYTEAFF. DNA for the CDR3: TGCAGTGCCGGCCGGGGGTACACTGAAGCTTTCTTT.

This clonotype was observed many times. V and J are TRBV28 and TRBJ1-4; D gene ambiguous. Between the trimmed V and J ends, which lost 7 bases and 12 bases, there was a span of 12 bases. This CDR3 contains 11 residues. From germline, CDR1 is MDHEN and CDR2 SYDVKM. CDR3 sequence reads: CASTNAGELFF. The CDR3 nucleotides read TGTGCCAGCACAAACGCCGGTGAACTGTTTTTT.